A single sample is the source of the 16 T cell receptor beta chains below, sequenced in a study of T cell repertoires in aging, cancer and after chemotherapy. TRB rearrangements spanning V, D and J were amplified using mixed TRB-A/B primers. TCRdb analysed the multiplex PCR reads with MiXCR anew, one entry per CDR3 protein. The sample lists approximately 3,300 distinct CDR3 sequences, about a fifth occurring once. The template was genomic DNA from peripheral blood, not RNA. The sequenced sample was blood. The receptors were sampled from a human donor with a blood cancer.

This chain links TRBV28 with TRBJ2-7; D may be TRBD1 or TRBD2 (6 bases each). The V gene lost 7 bases and the J gene lost 0 bases, with 16 bases spanning the gap. This CDR3 has 15 residues. Germline lookup yields CDR1 MDHEN and CDR2 SYDVKM. CDR3 sequence reads: CASTLRRGLSYEQYF. In DNA, the CDR3 is TGTGCCAGCACCTTACGCCGGGGGCTCTCCTACGAGCAGTACTTC.

The rearrangement links TRBV4-3 to TRBJ1-2; D call uncertain. Germline CDR1 and CDR2: LGHNA and YSLEER. CDR3 length: 14 amino acids. V shed 4 bases and J shed 2 bases, with 11 bases lying between them. Here the CDR3 DNA reads TGCGCCAGCAGCCGCACCGGGGAGAACTATGGCTACACCTTC. This codes for CASSRTGENYGYTF.

This clonotype is medium-sized in the sample. The rearrangement links TRBV19 to TRBJ2-6; D is perhaps TRBD1 or TRBD2 (5 bases each). There are 17 residues in the CDR3. From germline, CDR1 is LNHDA and CDR2 SQIVND (reference sequence). V was pared by 7 bases and J by 0 bases, with 16 bases between. This CDR3 reads CASTMGRAGSGANVLTF. Here the CDR3 DNA reads TGTGCCAGTACGATGGGCAGGGCGGGCTCTGGGGCCAACGTCCTGACTTTC.

By its share, this clonotype is medium-sized (0.01 to 0.1%). The CDR3 protein is CASSPGDRGMETQYF. The CDR3 DNA sequence: TGTGCCAGCAGCCCAGGGGACAGGGGAATGGAGACCCAGTACTTC. The chain has TRBV7-2 and TRBJ2-5; TRBD1 matches at 10 bases. CDR3 length: 15 amino acids. V lost 5 bases to trimming and J lost 5 bases; unmatched junction nucleotides: 8. The germline gives CDR1 SGHTA, CDR2 FQGNSA.

Judged by abundance, this clonotype is medium-sized (0.01 to 0.1%). This chain joins TRBV12-3 or TRBV12-4 and TRBJ2-7; D is possibly TRBD1 (6 bases). The CDR3 covers 13 residues. Trimming took 1 base from V and 5 from J, leaving 9 bases between them. The CDR3 loop reads CASSLGRDNEQYF. Written as DNA, the CDR3 is TGTGCCAGCAGTTTAGGAAGGGACAACGAGCAGTACTTC.

This clonotype is categorized as medium-sized. V is TRBV20-1 and J is TRBJ2-7; 13 bases are a match to TRBD2. CDR1 DFQATT and CDR2 SNEGSKA come from the germline V gene (reference sequence). V lost 0 bases and J lost 4; bases outside the gene matches: 3. This CDR3 region has 15 residues. The CDR3 protein is CSARDPLAGGYEQYF. CDR3 sequence (DNA): TGCAGTGCTAGAGATCCACTAGCGGGGGGGTACGAGCAGTACTTC.

By frequency in the sample, this clonotype is medium-sized. The CDR3 is CASSPGTSGANVLTF. The CDR3 coding sequence is TGTGCCAGTAGTCCAGGCACCTCTGGGGCCAACGTCCTGACTTTC. The chain employs TRBV19 and TRBJ2-6, with D unresolved. Trimming took off 5 bases at V and 0 bases at J, with 8 bases between the two ends. Per the germline V gene, CDR1 is LNHDA and CDR2 is SQIVND (reference sequence). This CDR3 spans 15 amino acids.

The chain is built from TRBV2 and TRBJ1-6, with 8 bases matching TRBD1. The CDR3 extends over 14 amino acids. J was trimmed by 6 bases and V by 4 bases; bases with no gene match: 2. From germline, CDR1 is SNHLY and CDR2 FYNNEI. The CDR3 sequence is CASSGQGANSPLHF. CDR3 DNA: TGTGCCAGCAGTGGTCAGGGGGCTAATTCACCCCTCCACTTT.

This clonotype is medium-sized in the sample. The CDR3 DNA reads as TGTGCCTGGAGTGTCAGAAACACCATATATTTT. It specifies CAWSVRNTIYF. The rearrangement links TRBV30 to TRBJ1-3; D is unclear. V lost 0 bases to trimming and J lost 5 bases, with 2 bases between them. The CDR3 has 11 amino acids. Germline CDR1 and CDR2: GTSNPN and SVGIG (reference sequence).

This clonotype is labeled medium-sized. The chain is built from TRBV5-6 and TRBJ2-5, with unresolved D. CDR1 SGHDT and CDR2 YYEEEE come from the germline V gene. The CDR3 spans 13 residues. V was cut by 4 bases and J by 7 bases, with 14 bases left in between. The CDR3 region has the DNA TGTGCCAGCAGCCGTGGGCCCCTTGGGACCCAGTACTTC. It translates to CASSRGPLGTQYF.

By sample share, this clonotype is medium-sized. The chain is built from TRBV6-5 and TRBJ1-2, with D maybe TRBD1 (5 bases). V was trimmed by 2 bases and J by 3 bases, leaving 10 bases between them. CDR3 length: 14 residues. Germline V gene lookup returns CDR1 MNHEY and CDR2 SVGAGI. The CDR3 nucleotides read TGTGCCAGCAGTTACAAGGGGACTGACTATGGCTACACCTTC. Translated: CASSYKGTDYGYTF.

By share of the sample, this clonotype is medium-sized. V and J are TRBV15 and TRBJ2-3; D unclear. Trimming cost V 1 base and J 7 bases, with 18 bases left between them. Germline CDR1 LNHNV, CDR2 YYDKDF (reference sequence). This CDR3 contains 16 residues. For the CDR3, the DNA is TGTGCCACCAGCAGAGCGAAGGCTAGTAGTTTCAATACGCAGTATTTT. Translation gives CATSRAKASSFNTQYF.

This clonotype is deemed medium-sized. The chain joins TRBV10-3 to TRBJ2-5, with TRBD2 matching 11 bases. CDR1 is ENHRY, CDR2 SYGVKD, per germline. This CDR3 has 16 residues. With 10 bases clipped from V and 2 bases from J, the junction kept 12 bases outside the gene matches. The CDR3 protein is CARGGPSGGLQETQYF. In nucleotides, the CDR3 is TGTGCCAGGGGAGGCCCTAGCGGGGGGCTTCAAGAGACCCAGTACTTC.

Only a few counts were recorded for this clonotype. The gene calls are TRBV20-1 and TRBJ2-7; 11 nucleotides line up with TRBD1. The ends lost 2 bases at V and 3 bases at J; junction bases unmatched: 6. The CDR3 is made up of 15 amino acids. Per germline, CDR1 DFQATT and CDR2 SNEGSKA (reference sequence). CDR3 loop: CSARSGTGGIYEQYF. CDR3 DNA: TGCAGTGCTAGATCCGGGACAGGGGGAATCTACGAGCAGTACTTC.

This clonotype is medium-sized by share. The chain combines TRBV19 with TRBJ2-2; 10 bases are shared with TRBD2. V shed 1 base and J 6 bases; nucleotides not matched to a gene: 5. CDR3 size: 16 residues. Germline CDR1 reads LNHDA; CDR2 reads SQIVND (reference sequence). CDR3 residues: CASSIGASGRSGELFF. The CDR3 nucleotides are TGTGCCAGTAGTATAGGGGCTAGCGGGAGATCCGGGGAGCTGTTTTTT.

CDR3 loop: CASSTYNEQFF. CDR3 DNA: TGTGCCAGCAGTACCTACAATGAGCAGTTCTTC. The genes are TRBV28 and TRBJ2-1; D is ambiguous. With 5 bases removed from V and 2 bases from J, the gap between germline ends came to 1 base. From germline, CDR1 is MDHEN and CDR2 SYDVKM. The CDR3 consists of 11 residues.